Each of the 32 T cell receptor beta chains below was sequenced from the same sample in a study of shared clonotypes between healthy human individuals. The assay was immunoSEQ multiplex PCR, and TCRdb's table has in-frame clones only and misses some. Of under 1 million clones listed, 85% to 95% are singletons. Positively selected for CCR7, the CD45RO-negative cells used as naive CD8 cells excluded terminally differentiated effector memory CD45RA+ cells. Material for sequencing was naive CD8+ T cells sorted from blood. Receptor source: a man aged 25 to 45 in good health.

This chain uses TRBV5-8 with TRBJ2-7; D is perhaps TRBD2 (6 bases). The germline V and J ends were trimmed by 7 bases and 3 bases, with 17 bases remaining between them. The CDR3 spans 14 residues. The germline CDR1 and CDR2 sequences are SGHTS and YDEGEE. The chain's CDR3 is CASGGAGSLYEQYF. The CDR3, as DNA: TGTGCCAGCGGTGGGGCGGGATCACTCTACGAGCAGTACTTC.

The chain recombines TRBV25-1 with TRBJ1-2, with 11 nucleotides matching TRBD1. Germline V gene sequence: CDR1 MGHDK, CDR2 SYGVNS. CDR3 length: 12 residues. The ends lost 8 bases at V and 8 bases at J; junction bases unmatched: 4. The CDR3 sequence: CASGQGARGYTF. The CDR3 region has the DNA TGTGCCAGCGGACAGGGGGCTCGGGGCTACACCTTC.

CDR3 coding DNA: TGTGCCAGCTCACCAAGGACCAGGCCTAGCGGGGATGAGCAGTTCTTC. It is translated as CASSPRTRPSGDEQFF. The chain employs TRBV18 and TRBJ2-1; 9 nucleotides match TRBD2. The CDR3 is 16 amino acids. Germline CDR1 KGHSH, CDR2 LQKENI. Trimming removed 2 bases from V and 8 bases from J; junction bases left unmatched: 10.

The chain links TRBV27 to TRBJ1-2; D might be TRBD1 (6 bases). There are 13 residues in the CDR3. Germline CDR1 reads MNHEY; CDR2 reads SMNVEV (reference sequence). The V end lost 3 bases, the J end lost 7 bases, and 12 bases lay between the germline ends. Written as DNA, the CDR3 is TGTGCCAGCAGTTTCCCGGGAGGGGGTGGCTACACCTTC. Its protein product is CASSFPGGGGYTF.

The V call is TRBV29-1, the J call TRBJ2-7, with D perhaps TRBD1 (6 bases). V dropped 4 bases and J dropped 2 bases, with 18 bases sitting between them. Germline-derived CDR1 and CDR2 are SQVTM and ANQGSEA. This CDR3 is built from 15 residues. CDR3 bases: TGCAGCGTTGGAGGGAACAGGGATAGAGCCTACGAGCAGTACTTC. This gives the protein CSVGGNRDRAYEQYF.

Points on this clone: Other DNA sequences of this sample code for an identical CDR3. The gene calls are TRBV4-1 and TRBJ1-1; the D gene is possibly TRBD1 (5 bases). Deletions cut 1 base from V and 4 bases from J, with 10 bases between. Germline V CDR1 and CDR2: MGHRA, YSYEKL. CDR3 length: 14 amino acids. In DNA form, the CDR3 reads TGCGCCAGCAGCCAAGTGGGGGGGACCACTGAAGCTTTCTTT. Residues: CASSQVGGTTEAFF.

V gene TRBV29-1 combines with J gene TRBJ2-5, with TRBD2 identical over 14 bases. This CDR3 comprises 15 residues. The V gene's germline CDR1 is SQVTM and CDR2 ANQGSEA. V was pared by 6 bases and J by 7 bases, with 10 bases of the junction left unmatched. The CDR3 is CSVPPGLAGEGTQYF. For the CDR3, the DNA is TGCAGCGTACCTCCGGGACTAGCGGGAGAGGGGACCCAGTACTTC.

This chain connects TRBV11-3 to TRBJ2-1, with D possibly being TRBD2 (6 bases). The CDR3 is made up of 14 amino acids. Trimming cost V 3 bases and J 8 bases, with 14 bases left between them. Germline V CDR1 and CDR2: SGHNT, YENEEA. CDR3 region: CASSFSGSIHEQFF. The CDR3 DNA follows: TGTGCCAGCAGCTTCTCCGGGAGTATCCATGAGCAGTTCTTC.

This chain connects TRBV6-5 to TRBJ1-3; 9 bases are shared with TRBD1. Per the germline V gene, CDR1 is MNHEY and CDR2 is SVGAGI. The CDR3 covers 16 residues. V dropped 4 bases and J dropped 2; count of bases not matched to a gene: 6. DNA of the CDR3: TGTGCCAGCAGTTTTTCACAGGGGGCGGCTGGAAACACCATATATTTT. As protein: CASSFSQGAAGNTIYF.

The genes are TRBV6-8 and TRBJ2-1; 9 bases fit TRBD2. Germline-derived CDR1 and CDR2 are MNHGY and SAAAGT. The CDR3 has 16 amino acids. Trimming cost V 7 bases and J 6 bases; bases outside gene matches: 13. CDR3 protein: CASIPPGSGRPNEQFF. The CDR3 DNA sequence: TGTGCCAGCATCCCTCCGGGTAGCGGGAGACCCAATGAGCAGTTCTTC.

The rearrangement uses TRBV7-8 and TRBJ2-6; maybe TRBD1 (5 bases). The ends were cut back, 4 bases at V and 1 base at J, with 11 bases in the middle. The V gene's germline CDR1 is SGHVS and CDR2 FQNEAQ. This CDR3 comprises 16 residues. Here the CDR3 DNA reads TGTGCCAGCAGCTACGACAGACCTTCTGGGGCCAACGTCCTGACTTTC. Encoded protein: CASSYDRPSGANVLTF.

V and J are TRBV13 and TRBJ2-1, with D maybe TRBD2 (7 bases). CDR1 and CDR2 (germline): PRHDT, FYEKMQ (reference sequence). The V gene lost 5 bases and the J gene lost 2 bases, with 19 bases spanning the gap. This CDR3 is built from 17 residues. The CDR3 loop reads CASSAEGGPGPYNEQFF. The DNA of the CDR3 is TGTGCCAGCAGCGCAGAGGGGGGGCCGGGGCCCTACAATGAGCAGTTCTTC.

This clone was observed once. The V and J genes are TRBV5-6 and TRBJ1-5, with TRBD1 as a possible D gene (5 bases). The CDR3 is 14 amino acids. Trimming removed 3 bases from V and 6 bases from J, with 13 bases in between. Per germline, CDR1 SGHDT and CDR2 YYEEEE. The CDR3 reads CASSSEGAGQPQHF. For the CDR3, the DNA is TGTGCCAGCAGCTCCGAAGGGGCAGGTCAGCCCCAGCATTTT.

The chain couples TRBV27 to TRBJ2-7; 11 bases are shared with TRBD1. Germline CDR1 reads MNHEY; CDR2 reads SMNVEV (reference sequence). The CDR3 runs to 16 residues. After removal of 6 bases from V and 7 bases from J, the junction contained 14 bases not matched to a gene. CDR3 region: CASSLSGTGGSGEQYF. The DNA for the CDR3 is TGTGCCAGCAGCCTCTCGGGGACAGGGGGGTCGGGGGAGCAGTACTTC.

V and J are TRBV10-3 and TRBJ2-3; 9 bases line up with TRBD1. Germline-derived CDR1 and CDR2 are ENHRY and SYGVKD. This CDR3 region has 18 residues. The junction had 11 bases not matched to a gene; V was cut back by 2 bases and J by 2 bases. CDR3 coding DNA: TGTGCCATCAGTGAGCCGGCAGGGACAGGGTCTCCCACAGATACGCAGTATTTT. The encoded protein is CAISEPAGTGSPTDTQYF.

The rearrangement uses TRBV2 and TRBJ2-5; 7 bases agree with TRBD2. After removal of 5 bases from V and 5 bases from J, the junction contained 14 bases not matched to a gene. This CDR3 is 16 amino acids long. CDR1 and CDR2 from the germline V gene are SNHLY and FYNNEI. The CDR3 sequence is CASSLTSSGNQETQYF. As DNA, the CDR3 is TGTGCCAGCAGTCTGACGTCTAGCGGTAATCAGGAGACCCAGTACTTC.

The CDR3 region is CAISEFSSLGQNTEAFF. CDR3 sequence (DNA): TGTGCCATCAGTGAGTTCTCCAGCCTGGGACAGAACACTGAAGCTTTCTTT. V gene TRBV10-3 combines with J gene TRBJ1-1, with D possibly being TRBD1 (6 bases). This CDR3 spans 17 amino acids. CDR1 and CDR2 (germline): ENHRY, SYGVKD. V lost 1 base to trimming and J lost 1 base, with 16 bases between them.

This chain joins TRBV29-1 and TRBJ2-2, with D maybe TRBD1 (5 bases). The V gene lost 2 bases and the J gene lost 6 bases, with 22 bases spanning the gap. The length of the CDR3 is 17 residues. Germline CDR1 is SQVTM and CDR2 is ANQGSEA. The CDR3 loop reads CSVESAGAGNGAGELFF. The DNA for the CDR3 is TGCAGCGTTGAATCAGCTGGGGCAGGGAATGGTGCCGGGGAGCTGTTTTTT.

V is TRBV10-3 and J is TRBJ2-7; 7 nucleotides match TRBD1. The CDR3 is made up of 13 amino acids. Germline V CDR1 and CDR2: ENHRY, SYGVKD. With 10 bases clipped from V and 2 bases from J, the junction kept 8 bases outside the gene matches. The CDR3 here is CATQRDRAYEQYF. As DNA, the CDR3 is TGTGCCACACAACGCGACAGGGCCTACGAGCAGTACTTC.

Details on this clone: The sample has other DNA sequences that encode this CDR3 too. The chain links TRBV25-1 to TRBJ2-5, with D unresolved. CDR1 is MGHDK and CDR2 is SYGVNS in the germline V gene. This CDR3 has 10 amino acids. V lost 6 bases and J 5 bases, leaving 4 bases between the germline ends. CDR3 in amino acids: CASRGETQYF. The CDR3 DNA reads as TGTGCCAGCAGAGGCGAGACCCAGTACTTC. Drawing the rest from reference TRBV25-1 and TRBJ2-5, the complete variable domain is EADIYQTPRYLVIGTGKKITLECSQTMGHDKMYWYQQDPGMELHLIHYSYGVNSTEKGDLSSESTVSRIRTEHFPLTLESARPSHTSQYLCASRGETQYFGPGTRLLVL.

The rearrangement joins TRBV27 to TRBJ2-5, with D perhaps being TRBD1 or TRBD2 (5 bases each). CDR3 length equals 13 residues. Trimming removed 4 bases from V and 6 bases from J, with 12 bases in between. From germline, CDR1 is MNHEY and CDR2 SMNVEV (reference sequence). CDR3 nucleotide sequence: TGTGCCAGCAGTTCGGCAGGGACCAAGACCCAGTACTTC. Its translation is CASSSAGTKTQYF.

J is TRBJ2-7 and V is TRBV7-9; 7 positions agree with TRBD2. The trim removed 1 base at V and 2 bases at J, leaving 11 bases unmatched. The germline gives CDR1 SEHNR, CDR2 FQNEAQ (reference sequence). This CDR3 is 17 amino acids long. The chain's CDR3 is CASSLVVDGLAAYEQYF. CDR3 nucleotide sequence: TGTGCCAGCAGCTTAGTTGTAGACGGGCTAGCGGCCTACGAGCAGTACTTC.

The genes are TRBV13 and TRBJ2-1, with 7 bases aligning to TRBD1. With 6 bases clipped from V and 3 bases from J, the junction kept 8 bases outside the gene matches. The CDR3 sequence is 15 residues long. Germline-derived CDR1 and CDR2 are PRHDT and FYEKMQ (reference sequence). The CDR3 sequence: CASSFPGQNYNEQFF. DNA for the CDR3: TGTGCCAGCAGTTTCCCGGGACAGAACTACAATGAGCAGTTCTTC.

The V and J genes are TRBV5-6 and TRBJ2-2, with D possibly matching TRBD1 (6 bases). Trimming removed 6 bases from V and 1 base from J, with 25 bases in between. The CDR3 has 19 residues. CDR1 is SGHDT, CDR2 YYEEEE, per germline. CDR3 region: CASTGSRQDLPQNTGELFF. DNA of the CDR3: TGTGCCAGCACCGGATCGAGACAGGACTTGCCCCAGAACACCGGGGAGCTGTTTTTT.

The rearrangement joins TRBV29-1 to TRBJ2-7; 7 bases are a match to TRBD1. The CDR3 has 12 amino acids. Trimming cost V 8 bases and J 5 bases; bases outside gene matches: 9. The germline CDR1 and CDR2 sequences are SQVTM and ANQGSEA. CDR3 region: CSISHRGNEQYF. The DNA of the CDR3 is TGCAGCATAAGTCACAGGGGTAACGAGCAGTACTTC.

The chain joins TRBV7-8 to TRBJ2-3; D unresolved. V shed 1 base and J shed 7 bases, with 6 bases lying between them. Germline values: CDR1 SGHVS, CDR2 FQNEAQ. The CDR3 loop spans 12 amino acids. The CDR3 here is CASSLDGNTQYF. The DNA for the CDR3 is TGTGCCAGCAGCTTAGATGGGAATACGCAGTATTTT.

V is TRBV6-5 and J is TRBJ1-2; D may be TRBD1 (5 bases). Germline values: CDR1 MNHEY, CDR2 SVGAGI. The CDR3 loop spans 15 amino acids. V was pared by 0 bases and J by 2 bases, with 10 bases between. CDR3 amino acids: CASSYSGGKNYGYTF. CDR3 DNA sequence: TGTGCCAGCAGTTACTCTGGGGGGAAGAACTATGGCTACACCTTC.

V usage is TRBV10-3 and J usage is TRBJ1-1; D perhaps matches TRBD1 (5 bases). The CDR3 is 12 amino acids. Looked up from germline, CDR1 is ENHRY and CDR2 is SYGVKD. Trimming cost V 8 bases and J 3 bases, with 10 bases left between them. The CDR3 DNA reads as TGTGCCATCTGGGGGGGGGACACTGAAGCTTTCTTT. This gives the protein CAIWGGDTEAFF.

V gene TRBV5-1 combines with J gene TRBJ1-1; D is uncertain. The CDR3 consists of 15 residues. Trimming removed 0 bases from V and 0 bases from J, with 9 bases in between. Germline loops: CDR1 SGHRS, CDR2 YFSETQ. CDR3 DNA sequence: TGCGCCAGCAGCTTGGCCGGGAGAATGAACACTGAAGCTTTCTTT. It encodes CASSLAGRMNTEAFF. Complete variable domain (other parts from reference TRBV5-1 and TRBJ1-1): KAGVTQTPRYLIKTRGQQVTLSCSPISGHRSVSWYQQTPGQGLQFLFEYFSETQRNKGNFPGRFSGRQFSNSRSEMNVSTLELGDSALYLCASSLAGRMNTEAFFGQGTRLTVV.

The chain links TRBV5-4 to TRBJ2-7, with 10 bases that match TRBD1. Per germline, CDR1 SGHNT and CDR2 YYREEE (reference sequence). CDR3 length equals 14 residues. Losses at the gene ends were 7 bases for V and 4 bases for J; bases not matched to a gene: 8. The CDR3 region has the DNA TGTGCCAGCGAATCGCGACAGGGGGCTTACGAGCAGTACTTC. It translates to CASESRQGAYEQYF.

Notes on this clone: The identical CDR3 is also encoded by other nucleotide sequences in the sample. The CDR3 sequence: CATSRSGGTQYF. For the CDR3, the DNA is TGTGCCACCAGCAGGAGTGGGGGAACGCAGTATTTT. The gene calls are TRBV15 and TRBJ2-3; D is tentatively TRBD1 or TRBD2 (5 bases each). Trimming shortened V by 3 bases and J by 9 bases, and 10 bases separated the two germline ends. The germline V gene encodes CDR1 LNHNV and CDR2 YYDKDF (reference sequence). CDR3 size: 12 residues.

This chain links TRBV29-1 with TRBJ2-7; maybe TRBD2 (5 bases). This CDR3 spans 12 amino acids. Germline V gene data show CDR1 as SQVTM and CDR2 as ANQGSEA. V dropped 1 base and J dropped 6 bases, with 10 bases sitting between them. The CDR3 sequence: CSVEGHAGEQYF. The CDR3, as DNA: TGCAGCGTTGAAGGACACGCGGGCGAGCAGTACTTC.